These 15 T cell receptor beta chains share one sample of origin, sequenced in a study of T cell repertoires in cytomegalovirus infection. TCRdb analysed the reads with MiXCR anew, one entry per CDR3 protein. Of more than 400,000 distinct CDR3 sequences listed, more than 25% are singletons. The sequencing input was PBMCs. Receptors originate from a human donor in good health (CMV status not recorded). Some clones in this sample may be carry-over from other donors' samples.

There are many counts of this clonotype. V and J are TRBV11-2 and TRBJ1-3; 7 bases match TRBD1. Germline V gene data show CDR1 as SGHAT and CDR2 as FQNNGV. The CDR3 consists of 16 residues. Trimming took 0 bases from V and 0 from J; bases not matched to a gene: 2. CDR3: CASSLEAGGSGNTIYF. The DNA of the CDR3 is TGTGCCAGCAGCTTAGAAGCAGGGGGCTCTGGAAACACCATATATTTT.

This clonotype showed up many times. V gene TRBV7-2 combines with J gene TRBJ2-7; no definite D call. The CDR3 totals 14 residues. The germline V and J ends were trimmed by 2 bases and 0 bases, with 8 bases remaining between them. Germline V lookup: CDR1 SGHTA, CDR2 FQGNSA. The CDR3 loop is CASSLFIPSYEQYF. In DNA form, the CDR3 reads TGTGCCAGCAGCTTATTTATACCCTCCTACGAGCAGTACTTC.

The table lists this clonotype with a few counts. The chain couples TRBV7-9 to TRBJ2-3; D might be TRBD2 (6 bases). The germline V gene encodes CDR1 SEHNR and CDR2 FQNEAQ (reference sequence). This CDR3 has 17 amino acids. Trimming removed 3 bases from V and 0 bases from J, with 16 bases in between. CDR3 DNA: TGTGCCAGCAGCTTGACAGCCGGCGGGGCGAGCACAGATACGCAGTATTTT. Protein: CASSLTAGGASTDTQYF.

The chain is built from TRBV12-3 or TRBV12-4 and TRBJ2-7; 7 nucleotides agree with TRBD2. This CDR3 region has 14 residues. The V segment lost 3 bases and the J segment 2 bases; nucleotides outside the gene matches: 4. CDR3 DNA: TGTGCCAGCAGTTTCGGGAGGCCCCCCTACGAGCAGTACTTC. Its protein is CASSFGRPPYEQYF.

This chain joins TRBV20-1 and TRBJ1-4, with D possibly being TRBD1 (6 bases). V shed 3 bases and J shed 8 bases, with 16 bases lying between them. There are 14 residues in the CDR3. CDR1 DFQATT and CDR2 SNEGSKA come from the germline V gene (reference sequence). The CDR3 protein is CSARRGAGDEKLFF. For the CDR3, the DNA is TGCAGTGCTAGGAGGGGGGCAGGGGACGAAAAACTGTTTTTT.

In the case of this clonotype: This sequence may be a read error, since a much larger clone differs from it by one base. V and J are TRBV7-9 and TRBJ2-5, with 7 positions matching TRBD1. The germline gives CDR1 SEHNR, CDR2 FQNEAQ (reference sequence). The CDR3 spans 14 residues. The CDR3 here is CASNLGQAQETQYF. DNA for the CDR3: TGTGCCAGCAACTTAGGACAGGCTCAAGAGACCCAGTACTTC. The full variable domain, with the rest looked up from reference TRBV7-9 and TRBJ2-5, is DTGVSQNPRHKITKRGQNVTFRCDPISEHNRLYWYRQTLGQGPEFLTYFQNEAQLEKSRLLSDRFSAERPKGSFSTLEIQRTEQGDSAMYLCASNLGQAQETQYFGPGTRLLVL.

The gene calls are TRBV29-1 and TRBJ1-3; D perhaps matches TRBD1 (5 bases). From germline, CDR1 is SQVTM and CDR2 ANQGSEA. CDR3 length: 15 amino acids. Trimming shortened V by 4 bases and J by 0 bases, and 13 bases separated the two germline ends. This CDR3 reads CSVGFVTDSGNTIYF. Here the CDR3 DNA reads TGCAGCGTTGGCTTTGTGACAGACTCTGGAAACACCATATATTTT.

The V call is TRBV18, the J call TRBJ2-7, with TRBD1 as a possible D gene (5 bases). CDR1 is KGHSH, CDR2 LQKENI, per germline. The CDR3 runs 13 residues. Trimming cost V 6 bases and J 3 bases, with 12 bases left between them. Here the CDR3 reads CASSPAGNYEQYV. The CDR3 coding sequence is TGTGCCAGCTCCCCCGCAGGGAACTACGAGCAGTACGTC.

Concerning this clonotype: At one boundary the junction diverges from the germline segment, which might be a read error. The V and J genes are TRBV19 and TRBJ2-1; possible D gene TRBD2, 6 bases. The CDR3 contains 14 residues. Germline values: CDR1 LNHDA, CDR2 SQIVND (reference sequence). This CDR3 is CASSSGRASDLWGF. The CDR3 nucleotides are TGTGCCAGTAGCTCGGGACGGGCTAGCGACCTTTGGGGTTTC.

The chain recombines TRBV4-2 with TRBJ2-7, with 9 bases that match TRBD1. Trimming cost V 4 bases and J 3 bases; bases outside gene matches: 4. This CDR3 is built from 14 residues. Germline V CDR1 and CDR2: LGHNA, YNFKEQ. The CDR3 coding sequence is TGTGCCAGCAGCCCCGACAGGGGGGGCTACGAGCAGTACTTC. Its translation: CASSPDRGGYEQYF.

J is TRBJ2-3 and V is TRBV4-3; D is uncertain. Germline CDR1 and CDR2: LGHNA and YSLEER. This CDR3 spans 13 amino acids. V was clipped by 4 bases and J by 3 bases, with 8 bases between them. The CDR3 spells CASSRLITDTQYF. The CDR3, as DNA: TGCGCCAGCAGCCGCCTTATAACAGATACGCAGTATTTT.

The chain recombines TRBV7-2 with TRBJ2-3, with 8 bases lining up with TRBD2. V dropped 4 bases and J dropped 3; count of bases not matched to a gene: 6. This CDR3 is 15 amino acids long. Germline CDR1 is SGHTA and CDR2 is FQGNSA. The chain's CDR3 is CASSSSGLQTDTQYF. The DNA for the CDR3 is TGTGCCAGCAGCTCTAGCGGGCTTCAGACAGATACGCAGTATTTT. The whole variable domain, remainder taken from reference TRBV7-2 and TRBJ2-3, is GAGVSQSPSNKVTEKGKDVELRCDPISGHTALYWYRQSLGQGLEFLIYFQGNSAPDKSGLPSDRFSAERTGGSVSTLTIQRTQQEDSAVYLCASSSSGLQTDTQYFGPGTRLTVL.

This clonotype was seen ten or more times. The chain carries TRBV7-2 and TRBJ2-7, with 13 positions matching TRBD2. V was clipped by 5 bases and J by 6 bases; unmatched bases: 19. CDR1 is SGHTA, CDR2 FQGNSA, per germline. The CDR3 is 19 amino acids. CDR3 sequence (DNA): TGTGCCAGCAGCCCTAGCGATGGGGATTGGACTAGCGGGAGATTCGAGCAGTACGTC. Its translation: CASSPSDGDWTSGRFEQYV.

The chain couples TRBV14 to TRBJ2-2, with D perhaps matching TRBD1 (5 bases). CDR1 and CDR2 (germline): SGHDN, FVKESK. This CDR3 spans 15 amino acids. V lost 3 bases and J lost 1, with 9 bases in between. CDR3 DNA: TGTGCCAGCAGCCAGCGTCAGGGGAACACCGGGGAGCTGTTTTTT. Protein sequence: CASSQRQGNTGELFF.

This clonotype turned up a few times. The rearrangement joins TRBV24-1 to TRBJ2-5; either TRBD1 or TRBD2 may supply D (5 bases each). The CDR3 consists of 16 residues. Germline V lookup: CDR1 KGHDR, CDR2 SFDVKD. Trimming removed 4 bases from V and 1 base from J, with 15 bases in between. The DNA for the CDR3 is TGTGCCACCAGTGACCCTATAGCGAGGGGCCAAGAGACCCAGTACTTC. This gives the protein CATSDPIARGQETQYF.